The sequence of this T cell receptor (beta chain) was determined in a study of B cell selection in AIRE deficiency. The sorted conventional CD4 T cells were gated as CD4+CD127+. The CDR3 sequence is 18 residues long. The germline CDR1 and CDR2 sequences are GTSNPN and SVGIG (reference sequence). Losses at the gene ends were 0 bases for V and 2 bases for J; bases not matched to a gene: 8. Using immunoSEQ multiplex PCR, the repertoire was profiled, and TCRdb retains in-frame clones only, with some absent. The sample records fewer than 30,000 clones, nearly 97% being singletons. This clone was counted only a few times.

The source material was CD4+CD127+ conventional T cells sorted from PBMCs. This TCR derives from a human donor in good health. The gene calls are TRBV30 and TRBJ1-4; 11 bases line up with TRBD1. The CDR3 coding sequence is TGTGCCTGGAGTGTTGGGACAGGGGGGTTTAGGACTAATGAAAAACTGTTTTTT. Protein: CAWSVGTGGFRTNEKLFF.